This T cell receptor beta chain appears in the sequencing data of a study of blood T cell repertoires in COVID-19. The table came from immunoSEQ multiplex PCR; TCRdb's copy has only in-frame clones and leaves some out. Of about 80,000 clones in the sample, approximately 90% are singletons; the top ten hold around 10%. The specimen was peripheral blood. The TCR was taken from a man in his 70s with active or convalescent COVID-19.

CDR3 in amino acids: CAIRGPGTGTDTQYF. DNA of the CDR3: TGTGCCATCAGGGGTCCCGGGACAGGGACAGATACGCAGTATTTT. This chain joins TRBV10-3 and TRBJ2-3; TRBD1 agrees at 9 bases. Looked up from germline, CDR1 is ENHRY and CDR2 is SYGVKD. Losses at the gene ends were 6 bases for V and 3 bases for J; bases not matched to a gene: 7. CDR3 length: 15 residues.